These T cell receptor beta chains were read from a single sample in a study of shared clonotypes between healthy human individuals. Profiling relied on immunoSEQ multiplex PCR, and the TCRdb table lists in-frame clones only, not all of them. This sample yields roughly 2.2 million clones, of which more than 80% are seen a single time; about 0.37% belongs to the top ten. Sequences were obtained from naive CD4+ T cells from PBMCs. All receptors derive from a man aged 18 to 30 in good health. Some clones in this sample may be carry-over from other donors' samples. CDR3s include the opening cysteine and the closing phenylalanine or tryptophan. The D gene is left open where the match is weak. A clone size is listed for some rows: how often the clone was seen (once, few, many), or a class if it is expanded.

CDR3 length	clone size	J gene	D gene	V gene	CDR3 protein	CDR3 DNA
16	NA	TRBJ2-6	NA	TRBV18	CASSPTGIPGANVLTF	TGTGCCAGCTCACCCACAGGGATCCCCGGGGCCAACGTCCTGACTTTC
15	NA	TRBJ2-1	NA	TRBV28	CASSLGRGSVNEQFF	TGTGCCAGCAGTTTGGGCAGGGGCAGCGTGAATGAGCAGTTCTTC
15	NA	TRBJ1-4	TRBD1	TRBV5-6	CASSLRAGGNEKLFF	TGTGCCAGCAGCTTGCGGGCAGGGGGTAATGAAAAACTGTTTTTT
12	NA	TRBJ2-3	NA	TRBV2	CASSYDPDTQYF	TGTGCCAGCAGCTATGACCCAGATACGCAGTATTTT
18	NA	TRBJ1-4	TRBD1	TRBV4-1	CARSSRQGDRATNEKLFF	TGCGCCAGGTCTAGCCGACAGGGCGACAGGGCAACTAATGAAAAACTGTTTTTT
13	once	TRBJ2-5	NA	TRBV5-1	CASSLNLQETQYF	TGCGCCAGCAGCTTGAACCTTCAAGAGACCCAGTACTTC
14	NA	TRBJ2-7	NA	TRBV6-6	CASSYSDQGRGQYF	TGTGCCAGCAGTTACTCCGACCAGGGCCGTGGGCAGTACTTC
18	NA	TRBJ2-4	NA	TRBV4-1	CASSQEEGKTGLVNIQYF	TGCGCCAGCAGCCAAGAGGAGGGAAAGACAGGGTTAGTAAACATTCAGTACTTC
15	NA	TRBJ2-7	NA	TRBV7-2	CASSLSGWAVGEQYF	TGTGCCAGCAGCTTGAGCGGGTGGGCCGTGGGCGAGCAGTACTTC
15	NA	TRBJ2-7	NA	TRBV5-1	CASSLVTSSFYEQYF	TGCGCCAGCAGCTTGGTGACTAGTAGTTTTTACGAGCAGTACTTC
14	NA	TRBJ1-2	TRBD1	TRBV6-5	CASSSTGGAAGYTF	TGTGCCAGCAGCTCAACAGGGGGCGCGGCTGGCTACACCTTC
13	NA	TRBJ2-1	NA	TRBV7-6	CASSLARDNEQFF	TGTGCCAGCAGCTTAGCCCGTGACAATGAGCAGTTCTTC
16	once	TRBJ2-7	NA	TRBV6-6	CASSYSEGTATYEQYF	TGTGCCAGCAGTTACTCTGAGGGGACGGCTACCTACGAGCAGTACTTC
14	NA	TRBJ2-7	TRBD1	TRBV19	CASRTGTGTYEQYF	TGTGCCAGTCGAACCGGGACAGGCACCTACGAGCAGTACTTC
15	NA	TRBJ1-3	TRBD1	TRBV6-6	CASSSTGGVGNTIYF	TGTGCCAGCAGCTCGACAGGGGGCGTTGGAAACACCATATATTTT
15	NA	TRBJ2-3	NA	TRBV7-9	CASSKGAGVADTQYF	TGTGCCAGCAGCAAAGGGGCAGGGGTCGCAGATACGCAGTATTTT
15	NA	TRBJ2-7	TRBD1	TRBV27	CASSPLGTGSYEQYF	TGTGCCAGCAGTCCGCTTGGGACAGGGAGCTACGAGCAGTACTTC
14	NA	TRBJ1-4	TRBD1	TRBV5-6	CASSKDRDREKLFF	TGTGCCAGCAGCAAGGACAGGGATCGTGAAAAACTGTTTTTT
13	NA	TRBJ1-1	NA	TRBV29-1	CSVEPRVGTEAFF	TGCAGCGTTGAACCCAGGGTTGGCACTGAAGCTTTCTTT
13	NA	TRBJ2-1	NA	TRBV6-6	CASSYDPGNEQFF	TGTGCCAGCAGTTACGACCCGGGAAATGAGCAGTTCTTC
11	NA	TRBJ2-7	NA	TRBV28	CASSLEAPQYF	TGTGCCAGCAGTCTCGAGGCCCCTCAGTACTTC